The entry that follows covers one T cell receptor (beta chain) sequence. This entry is derived from a study of control samples from healthy donors and cancer patients. Only in-frame clones appear in the TCRdb table, and some are missing; sequencing was by immunoSEQ multiplex PCR. Among some 120,000 clones listed, more than 85% were seen once. V was trimmed by 5 bases and J by 6 bases, leaving 4 bases between them. Germline CDR1 is LNHDA and CDR2 is SQIVND (reference sequence). This CDR3 has 11 residues. The clonotype was recovered from a man aged 25 to 40 in good health. The V and J genes are TRBV19 and TRBJ2-2, with no clear D. The sequencing input was blood. This chain's CDR3 is CASSWAGELFF. Here the CDR3 DNA reads TGTGCCAGTAGTTGGGCCGGGGAGCTGTTTTTT.